The 13 T cell receptor beta chains in this list originate from one sample, sequenced in a study of blood T cell repertoires in COVID-19. Sequencing used immunoSEQ multiplex PCR; TCRdb keeps in-frame clones, though not all of them. Here the sample spans 150,000 or so clones, around nine tenths being singletons. Source material: peripheral blood. These receptors were taken from a man between 60 and 70 years old with COVID-19, enrolled during active disease.

V is TRBV4-1 and J is TRBJ2-1, with TRBD1 as a possible D gene (7 bases). The ends were cut back, 2 bases at V and 0 bases at J, with 17 bases in the middle. Germline V gene lookup returns CDR1 MGHRA and CDR2 YSYEKL. This CDR3 spans 18 amino acids. The CDR3 region is CASSQRRGRGTSYNEQFF. CDR3 coding DNA: TGCGCCAGCAGCCAAAGGAGGGGGCGGGGCACCTCCTACAATGAGCAGTTCTTC.

This clone was seen only once. The rearrangement links TRBV5-6 to TRBJ2-1, with 8 positions matching TRBD2. The CDR3 length is 16 residues. V lost 4 bases, J lost 8 bases, and 14 bases stayed unmatched. The germline CDR1 and CDR2 sequences are SGHDT and YYEEEE. The CDR3 DNA reads TGTGCCAGCAGCCTACATCCGGGACTAGAGTCCCATGAGCAGTTCTTC. Amino acid sequence: CASSLHPGLESHEQFF.

The rearrangement joins TRBV19 to TRBJ2-1; 10 bases are shared with TRBD1. The V gene's germline CDR1 is LNHDA and CDR2 SQIVND (reference sequence). The V segment lost 7 bases and the J segment 5 bases; nucleotides outside the gene matches: 11. The CDR3 extends over 16 amino acids. The CDR3 nucleotides are TGTGCCAGTACCAGAAAGCCGGGACAGGGGAACAATGAGCAGTTCTTC. Its translation is CASTRKPGQGNNEQFF. Based on the CDR3 plus reference TRBV19 and TRBJ2-1, the full variable domain is DGGITQSPKYLFRKEGQNVTLSCEQNLNHDAMYWYRQDPGQGLRLIYYSQIVNDFQKGDIAEGYSVSREKKESFPLTVTSAQKNPTAFYLCASTRKPGQGNNEQFFGPGTRLTVL.

The genes are TRBV12-5 and TRBJ2-2; TRBD2 matches at 7 bases. Germline CDR1 reads LGHNT; CDR2 reads FRNRAP. Trimming at V came to 1 base and at J to 0 bases, leaving 2 bases not matched to a gene. CDR3 length equals 16 residues. CDR3 amino acids: CASGLGLAANTGELFF. CDR3 DNA sequence: TGTGCTAGTGGTTTGGGTCTAGCGGCGAACACCGGGGAGCTGTTTTTT.

V is TRBV28 and J is TRBJ1-2; 9 bases match TRBD1. The CDR3 covers 16 residues. Trimming cost V 3 bases and J 2 bases; bases outside gene matches: 7. The germline V gene encodes CDR1 MDHEN and CDR2 SYDVKM. CDR3 amino acids: CASSFTGGRTNYGYTF. DNA for the CDR3: TGTGCCAGCAGTTTCACAGGGGGCCGGACCAACTATGGCTACACCTTC.

The chain employs TRBV21-1 and TRBJ1-2; the D call in the table, TRBD1, was not verified against the DNA. TRBV21-1 is marked as a pseudogene. This CDR3 spans 16 amino acids. This CDR3 is CASSSARAPANYGYTF. Written as DNA, the CDR3 is TGTGCCAGCAGCAGTGCCAGGGCCCCTGCTAACTATGGCTACACCTTC.

The chain is built from TRBV2 and TRBJ2-1, with 10 nucleotides matching TRBD1. CDR1 and CDR2 (germline): SNHLY, FYNNEI. The CDR3 loop spans 15 amino acids. The ends lost 10 bases at V and 7 bases at J; junction bases unmatched: 13. The CDR3 nucleotides are TGTGCCACCTCACGGGGGACAGGGGAAACGAATGAGCAGTTCTTC. It specifies CATSRGTGETNEQFF.

This clone appeared once. This CDR3 reads CASSMAGMGSYNSPLHF. The CDR3 DNA is TGTGCCAGTAGTATGGCAGGGATGGGGTCCTATAATTCACCCCTCCACTTT. V is TRBV19 and J is TRBJ1-6; weak D call: TRBD1 (5 bases). From germline, CDR1 is LNHDA and CDR2 SQIVND (reference sequence). The CDR3 is made up of 17 amino acids. The germline V and J ends were trimmed by 3 bases and 1 base, with 13 bases remaining between them.

This chain joins TRBV4-2 and TRBJ2-6, with TRBD2 identical over 7 bases. The J segment lost 6 bases and the V segment lost 4 bases, leaving 9 bases of the junction unmatched. The CDR3 runs to 16 residues. Germline V lookup: CDR1 LGHNA, CDR2 YNFKEQ. The CDR3 reads CASSPYAGVEANVLTF. The CDR3 bases are TGTGCCAGCAGCCCTTATGCGGGGGTCGAGGCCAACGTCCTGACTTTC.

The chain has TRBV19 and TRBJ1-5; TRBD1 aligns across 7 bases. This CDR3 is 18 amino acids long. Losses at the gene ends were 0 bases for V and 4 bases for J; bases not matched to a gene: 12. Germline V lookup: CDR1 LNHDA, CDR2 SQIVND (reference sequence). The CDR3 region is CASSIDRVQGVQNQPQHF. CDR3 DNA: TGTGCCAGTAGTATAGATCGGGTCCAGGGGGTACAAAATCAGCCCCAGCATTTT. The full variable domain, with the rest looked up from reference TRBV19 and TRBJ1-5, is DGGITQSPKYLFRKEGQNVTLSCEQNLNHDAMYWYRQDPGQGLRLIYYSQIVNDFQKGDIAEGYSVSREKKESFPLTVTSAQKNPTAFYLCASSIDRVQGVQNQPQHFGDGTRLSIL.

J is TRBJ1-2 and V is TRBV6-2 or TRBV6-3; D call uncertain. Per the germline V gene, CDR1 is MNHEY and CDR2 is SVGEGT. Trimming removed 2 bases from V and 8 bases from J, with 9 bases in between. CDR3 length: 12 amino acids. DNA of the CDR3: TGTGCCAGCAGTTACGTCGGGGTAGGCTACACCTTC. This translates into CASSYVGVGYTF.

The sample holds a few counts of this clone. The rearrangement links TRBV5-8 to TRBJ2-5; D possibly corresponds to TRBD1 (6 bases). The CDR3 runs 16 residues. Trimming left V 0 bases short and J 2 bases short, with 14 bases between. Germline CDR1 reads SGHTS; CDR2 reads YDEGEE. CDR3: CASSLAGQGLQETQYF. DNA of the CDR3: TGTGCCAGCAGCTTGGCCGGCCAGGGGTTACAAGAGACCCAGTACTTC.

This chain's CDR3 is CASSLTGNTDTQYF. The CDR3 coding sequence is TGTGCCAGCAGCTTAACGGGGAACACAGATACGCAGTATTTT. V is TRBV7-9 and J is TRBJ2-3; maybe TRBD2 (5 bases). This CDR3 has 14 amino acids. Germline values: CDR1 SEHNR, CDR2 FQNEAQ (reference sequence). V was clipped by 2 bases and J by 2 bases, with 8 bases between them.